The 13 T cell receptor beta chains listed next were all sequenced from one sample in a study of identical twins. TCRdb ran MiXCR on the 5' RACE reads and lists one entry per CDR3 protein. Among a few hundred thousand distinct CDR3 sequences listed, about 8.9% were seen once. The sample was also reused in another study, on yellow fever vaccine responses in identical twins.

The sample consisted of CD8+ T cells sorted from blood. These receptors were obtained from a young woman in good health.

In the case of this clonotype: A single base separates this from a much larger clone, so it may be a read error. This likely comes from a read error, as the CDR3 has no conserved phenylalanine or tryptophan at its end. This sequence joins TRBV29-1 and TRBJ2-7; no definite D call. V dropped 4 bases and J dropped 5 bases, with 12 bases sitting between them. Germline loops: CDR1 SQVTM, CDR2 ANQGSEA. The CDR3 runs to 12 residues. This CDR3 reads CSVGEMVHEQYS. The DNA of the CDR3 is TGCAGCGTTGGGGAAATGGTCCACGAGCAGTACTCC.

This clonotype was detected only a few times. The rearrangement uses TRBV6-2 or TRBV6-3 and TRBJ2-3; 7 bases match TRBD1. The CDR3 runs to 15 residues. Losses at the gene ends were 4 bases for V and 1 base for J; bases not matched to a gene: 5. CDR1 is MNHEY and CDR2 is SVGEGT in the germline V gene. Here the CDR3 DNA reads TGTGCCAGCAGTTGGAACAGGGGAGGCACAGATACGCAGTATTTT. Translated: CASSWNRGGTDTQYF.

The chain combines TRBV20-1 with TRBJ2-7; TRBD1 or TRBD2 may be the D gene (5 bases each). Germline CDR1 DFQATT, CDR2 SNEGSKA (reference sequence). V was pared by 1 base and J by 3 bases, with 10 bases between. CDR3 size: 13 residues. CDR3 protein: CSARGDASYEQYF. CDR3 bases: TGCAGTGCTAGAGGGGACGCTAGCTACGAGCAGTACTTC.

This chain connects TRBV20-1 to TRBJ2-7; D call uncertain. The V gene's germline CDR1 is DFQATT and CDR2 SNEGSKA (reference sequence). The CDR3 contains 15 residues. Trimming shortened V by 0 bases and J by 3 bases, and 15 bases separated the two germline ends. CDR3 loop: CSARDMGTSIYEQYF. CDR3 nucleotide sequence: TGCAGTGCTAGAGATATGGGTACCTCCATCTACGAGCAGTACTTC.

This chain connects TRBV20-1 to TRBJ2-7; D is perhaps TRBD1 or TRBD2 (5 bases each). Germline CDR1 and CDR2: DFQATT and SNEGSKA (reference sequence). Trimming removed 0 bases at V and 6 bases at J, with 21 bases between. The CDR3 runs 16 residues. The CDR3 nucleotides are TGCAGTGCTAGAGATTTTGTGAGAGGGTGGGGGTCCGAGCAGTACTTC. It encodes CSARDFVRGWGSEQYF.

The sample holds many counts of this clonotype. CDR3 sequence (DNA): TGCAGCGTTGTATTTATTGAGCAGTTCTTC. Its protein product is CSVVFIEQFF. The J gene is TRBJ2-1, the V gene TRBV29-1, with D unresolved. Trimming pared 4 bases from V and 9 bases from J, leaving 7 bases between. CDR1 SQVTM and CDR2 ANQGSEA come from the germline V gene. There are 10 residues in the CDR3.

The CDR3 sequence is CSAPGRTVYEQYF. CDR3 nucleotide sequence: TGCAGTGCCCCGGGCCGGACAGTCTACGAGCAGTACTTC. This chain links TRBV20-1 with TRBJ2-7; D might be TRBD1 (6 bases). This CDR3 comprises 13 residues. Trimming took 6 bases from V and 3 from J, leaving 15 bases between them. Germline CDR1 DFQATT, CDR2 SNEGSKA (reference sequence).

The table lists this clonotype with many counts. The chain has TRBV7-2 and TRBJ2-3, with no clear D. This CDR3 region has 11 residues. The V and J ends lost 5 bases and 3 bases respectively, with 3 bases between them. The germline V gene encodes CDR1 SGHTA and CDR2 FQGNSA. The CDR3 is CASSPTDTQYF. The CDR3 DNA follows: TGTGCCAGCAGCCCTACAGATACGCAGTATTTT.

This chain joins TRBV7-9 and TRBJ2-3; TRBD1 agrees at 7 bases. The germline V gene has CDR1 SEHNR and CDR2 FQNEAQ (reference sequence). V shed 11 bases and J 5 bases; nucleotides not matched to a gene: 7. The CDR3 has 12 amino acids. In DNA, the CDR3 is TGTGCCTGGACAGGAACGGGAGATACGCAGTATTTT. Its translation is CAWTGTGDTQYF. Based on the CDR3 plus reference TRBV7-9 and TRBJ2-3, the full variable domain is DTGVSQNPRHKITKRGQNVTFRCDPISEHNRLYWYRQTLGQGPEFLTYFQNEAQLEKSRLLSDRFSAERPKGSFSTLEIQRTEQGDSAMYLCAWTGTGDTQYFGPGTRLTVL.

The chain recombines TRBV15 with TRBJ2-1; D is possibly TRBD1 (5 bases). Germline values: CDR1 LNHNV, CDR2 YYDKDF (reference sequence). The CDR3 runs to 20 residues. Trimming cost V 0 bases and J 5 bases, with 26 bases left between them. CDR3 protein: CATSRDSAQLTWGTHNEQFF. DNA of the CDR3: TGTGCCACCAGCAGAGATTCTGCACAATTAACATGGGGCACGCACAATGAGCAGTTCTTC.

This clonotype was seen ten or more times. The gene calls are TRBV29-1 and TRBJ2-7; 7 nucleotides match TRBD1. The J segment lost 2 bases and the V segment lost 3 bases, leaving 7 bases of the junction unmatched. The CDR3 length is 14 residues. Germline V gene lookup returns CDR1 SQVTM and CDR2 ANQGSEA. The CDR3 reads CSVEGQGETYEQYF. The CDR3 DNA reads TGCAGCGTTGAGGGGCAGGGGGAGACCTACGAGCAGTACTTC.

This clonotype was seen repeatedly, ten times or more. The J gene is TRBJ1-2, the V gene TRBV12-3 or TRBV12-4; maybe TRBD1 (6 bases). This CDR3 spans 13 amino acids. Trimming stripped 8 bases from V and 2 bases from J, with 12 bases between. The CDR3 coding sequence is TGTGCCAGCCTAGGACAGCCCAACTATGGCTACACCTTC. Its protein product is CASLGQPNYGYTF.

This clonotype appeared many times. The V call is TRBV2, the J call TRBJ2-7; 8 bases fit TRBD1. Germline V gene data show CDR1 as SNHLY and CDR2 as FYNNEI. Trimming took 2 bases from V and 4 from J; bases not matched to a gene: 7. The CDR3 loop spans 15 amino acids. This chain's CDR3 is CASSEQGALGYEQYF. CDR3 DNA sequence: TGTGCCAGCAGTGAACAGGGGGCACTGGGTTACGAGCAGTACTTC.